A single TCR beta chain is shown here with its context. Produced via immunoSEQ multiplex PCR; TCRdb's table is partial and in-frame only. The data contain about 53,000 clones, about 90% of them singletons. These data belong to a study of T cell changes during pregnancy in multiple sclerosis. V shed 5 bases and J shed 7 bases, with 11 bases lying between them. The germline CDR1 and CDR2 sequences are SEHNR and FQNEAQ (reference sequence). The CDR3 contains 12 residues. The J gene is TRBJ1-1, the V gene TRBV7-9; the D gene is possibly TRBD1 (6 bases). This sequence was found in a female donor with multiple sclerosis, enrolled in a pregnancy study. Source: CD4+ T cells from peripheral blood mononuclear cells, taken in the third trimester of pregnancy. DNA for the CDR3: TGTGCCAGCAGCCCGAAACAGGGTGAAGCTTTCTTT. It specifies CASSPKQGEAFF.